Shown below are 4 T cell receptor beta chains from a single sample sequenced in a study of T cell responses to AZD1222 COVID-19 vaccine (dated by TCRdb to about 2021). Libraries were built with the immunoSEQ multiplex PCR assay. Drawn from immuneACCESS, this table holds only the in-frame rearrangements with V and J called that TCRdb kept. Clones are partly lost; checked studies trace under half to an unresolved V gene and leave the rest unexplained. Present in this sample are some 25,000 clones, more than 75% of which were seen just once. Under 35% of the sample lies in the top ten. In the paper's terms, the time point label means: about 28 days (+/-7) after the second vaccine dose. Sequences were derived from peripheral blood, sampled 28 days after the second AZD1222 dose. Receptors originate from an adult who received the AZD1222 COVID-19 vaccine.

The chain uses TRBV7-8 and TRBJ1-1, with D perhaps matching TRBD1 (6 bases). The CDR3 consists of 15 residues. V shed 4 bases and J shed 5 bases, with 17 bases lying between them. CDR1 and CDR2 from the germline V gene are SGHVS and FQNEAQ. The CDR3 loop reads CASSSSKQGLTEAFF. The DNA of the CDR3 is TGTGCCAGCAGCTCTAGTAAGCAGGGGCTGACTGAAGCTTTCTTT.

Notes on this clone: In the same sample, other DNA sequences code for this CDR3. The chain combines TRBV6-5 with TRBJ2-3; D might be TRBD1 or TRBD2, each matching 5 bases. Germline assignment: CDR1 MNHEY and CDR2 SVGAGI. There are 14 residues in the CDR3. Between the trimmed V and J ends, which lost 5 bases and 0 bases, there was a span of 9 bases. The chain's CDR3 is CASSRDRSTDTQYF. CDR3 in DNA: TGTGCCAGCAGTCGGGACCGAAGCACAGATACGCAGTATTTT.

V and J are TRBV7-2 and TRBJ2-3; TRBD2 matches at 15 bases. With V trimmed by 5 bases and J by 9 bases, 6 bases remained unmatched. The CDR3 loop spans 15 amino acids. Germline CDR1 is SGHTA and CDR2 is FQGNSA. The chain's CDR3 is CASSPGLAGGRTQYF. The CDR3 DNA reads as TGTGCCAGCAGCCCGGGACTAGCGGGAGGTCGGACGCAGTATTTT.

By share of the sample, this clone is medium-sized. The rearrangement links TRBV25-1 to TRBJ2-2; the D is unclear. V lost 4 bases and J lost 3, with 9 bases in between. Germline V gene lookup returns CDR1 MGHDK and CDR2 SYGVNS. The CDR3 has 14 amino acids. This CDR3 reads CASSGKSDTGELFF. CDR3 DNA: TGTGCCAGCAGTGGAAAATCGGACACCGGGGAGCTGTTTTTT. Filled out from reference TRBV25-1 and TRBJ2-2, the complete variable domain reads EADIYQTPRYLVIGTGKKITLECSQTMGHDKMYWYQQDPGMELHLIHYSYGVNSTEKGDLSSESTVSRIRTEHFPLTLESARPSHTSQYLCASSGKSDTGELFFGEGSRLTVL.